This is a list of T cell receptor beta chains from one sample in a study of tumor-infiltrating lymphocytes in oesophageal squamous cell carcinoma. TCRdb re-called the PCR reads with MiXCR, one entry per CDR3 protein. The profile shows about 13,000 distinct CDR3 sequences, roughly half of them singletons. Material for sequencing was blood. The receptors stem from a female donor with esophageal squamous cell carcinoma. CDR3s include the opening cysteine and the closing phenylalanine or tryptophan. The D gene is left open where the match is weak. Clone size, where shown, is once, few, many, or a class for clones that have expanded.

clone_size: many; j_call: TRBJ2-6; d_call: -; v_call: TRBV6-1; cdr3_aa: CASSFSGGQGLWLHLRF; cdr3_nt: -
clone_size: few; j_call: TRBJ2-3; d_call: TRBD1; v_call: TRBV7-8; cdr3_aa: CASRDRGVGRDTQYF; cdr3_nt: TGTGCCAGCAGAGACAGGGGAGTAGGGAGGGATACGCAGTATTTT
clone_size: few; j_call: TRBJ2-5; d_call: TRBD2; v_call: TRBV12-3/TRBV12-4; cdr3_aa: CASTMGLAGGETQYF; cdr3_nt: TGTGCCAGCACTATGGGACTAGCGGGAGGAGAGACCCAGTACTTC
clone_size: -; j_call: TRBJ2-7; d_call: TRBD2; v_call: TRBV6-1; cdr3_aa: CASSLRLAGALYEQYF; cdr3_nt: TGTGCCAGCAGTCTCCGACTAGCGGGGGCACTCTACGAGCAGTACTTC
clone_size: many; j_call: TRBJ2-7; d_call: TRBD1; v_call: TRBV12-3/TRBV12-4; cdr3_aa: CASSHRDRGNEQYF; cdr3_nt: TGTGCCAGCAGTCACCGGGACAGGGGGAATGAGCAGTACTTC
clone_size: -; j_call: TRBJ2-6; d_call: TRBD2; v_call: TRBV6-2/TRBV6-3; cdr3_aa: CASRTGGSGANVLTF; cdr3_nt: TGTGCCAGCAGGACGGGAGGCTCTGGGGCCAACGTCCTGACTTTC
clone_size: -; j_call: TRBJ2-3; d_call: -; v_call: TRBV7-2; cdr3_aa: CASSFQGQVF; cdr3_nt: TGTGCCAGCAGCTTCCAGGGACAAGTCTTC
clone_size: -; j_call: TRBJ1-1; d_call: -; v_call: TRBV10-1; cdr3_aa: CASSESRMNTEAFF; cdr3_nt: TGCGCCAGCAGTGAGTCTAGGATGAACACTGAAGCTTTCTTT
clone_size: -; j_call: TRBJ2-7; d_call: TRBD2; v_call: TRBV10-2; cdr3_aa: CASTIGTTYEQYF; cdr3_nt: TGCGCCAGCACCATCGGGACTACCTACGAGCAGTACTTC
clone_size: -; j_call: TRBJ1-5; d_call: -; v_call: TRBV6-6; cdr3_aa: CASSYVGQVGGSSNQPQHF; cdr3_nt: TGTGCCAGCAGTTACGTGGGACAAGTAGGTGGTAGCAGCAATCAGCCCCAGCATTTT
clone_size: -; j_call: TRBJ2-5; d_call: TRBD1; v_call: TRBV30; cdr3_aa: CAWSADRGDPEETQYF; cdr3_nt: TGTGCCTGGAGTGCAGACAGGGGAGATCCCGAAGAGACCCAGTACTTC
clone_size: -; j_call: TRBJ1-2; d_call: TRBD1; v_call: TRBV7-9; cdr3_aa: CASTTGQGRYGYTF; cdr3_nt: TGTGCCAGCACCACCGGACAGGGGCGCTATGGCTACACCTTC
clone_size: medium-sized; j_call: TRBJ1-1; d_call: -; v_call: TRBV7-9; cdr3_aa: CASSLGGVEAFF; cdr3_nt: TGTGCCAGCAGCTTAGGAGGGGTTGAAGCTTTCTTT
clone_size: many; j_call: TRBJ2-7; d_call: TRBD1; v_call: TRBV19; cdr3_aa: CASSTSGTGPYEQYF; cdr3_nt: TGTGCCAGTAGTACCTCCGGGACAGGTCCCTACGAGCAGTACTTC
clone_size: medium-sized; j_call: TRBJ1-5; d_call: TRBD1; v_call: TRBV12-3/TRBV12-4; cdr3_aa: CASSLTTGGGNQPQHF; cdr3_nt: TGTGCCAGCAGTTTAACGACAGGGGGGGGAAATCAGCCCCAGCATTTT
clone_size: many; j_call: TRBJ2-7; d_call: -; v_call: TRBV28; cdr3_aa: CASIPERRKTYEQYF; cdr3_nt: TGTGCCAGCATCCCTGAGCGGCGGAAAACCTACGAGCAGTACTTC
clone_size: -; j_call: TRBJ2-1; d_call: -; v_call: TRBV6-2/TRBV6-3; cdr3_aa: CASSATSLNEQFF; cdr3_nt: TGTGCCAGCAGTGCGACTAGTCTGAATGAGCAGTTCTTC
clone_size: -; j_call: TRBJ2-5; d_call: TRBD1; v_call: TRBV6-5; cdr3_aa: CASRAGGQETQYF; cdr3_nt: TGTGCCAGCAGAGCAGGGGGCCAAGAGACCCAGTACTTC
clone_size: -; j_call: TRBJ1-1; d_call: TRBD1; v_call: TRBV2; cdr3_aa: CASFRRQGSTEAFF; cdr3_nt: TGTGCCAGCTTCCGCCGACAGGGCAGCACTGAAGCTTTCTTT
clone_size: -; j_call: TRBJ2-5; d_call: -; v_call: TRBV5-1; cdr3_aa: CASSRSRLEETQYF; cdr3_nt: TGCGCCAGCAGCCGCTCCCGGCTAGAAGAGACCCAGTACTTC
clone_size: -; j_call: TRBJ2-1; d_call: -; v_call: TRBV11-1; cdr3_aa: CASSLGVWGSDYNEQFF; cdr3_nt: TGTGCCAGCAGCTTAGGAGTGTGGGGGAGTGACTACAATGAGCAGTTCTTC
clone_size: -; j_call: TRBJ2-2; d_call: -; v_call: TRBV7-2; cdr3_aa: CASSWTVNTGELFF; cdr3_nt: TGTGCCAGCAGCTGGACGGTTAACACCGGGGAGCTGTTTTTT
clone_size: -; j_call: TRBJ2-6; d_call: TRBD2; v_call: TRBV11-1; cdr3_aa: CASSFRTSGANVLTF; cdr3_nt: TGTGCCAGCAGCTTCCGGACTAGTGGGGCCAACGTCCTGACTTTC
clone_size: once; j_call: TRBJ2-7; d_call: -; v_call: TRBV7-9; cdr3_aa: CASSLGEGDLLGQYF; cdr3_nt: TGTGCCAGCAGCTTGGGGGAGGGGGACCTACTCGGGCAGTACTTC
clone_size: -; j_call: TRBJ2-3; d_call: -; v_call: TRBV10-3; cdr3_aa: CAISEGRVTDTQYF; cdr3_nt: TGTGCCATCAGTGAGGGCAGAGTCACAGATACGCAGTATTTT
clone_size: -; j_call: TRBJ1-4; d_call: TRBD1; v_call: TRBV7-6; cdr3_aa: CASSTGQGDEKLFF; cdr3_nt: TGTGCCAGCAGCACGGGACAGGGGGATGAAAAACTGTTTTTT
clone_size: medium-sized; j_call: TRBJ2-7; d_call: TRBD2; v_call: TRBV6-1; cdr3_aa: CASNVYWTSGSYEQYF; cdr3_nt: TGTGCCAGCAATGTTTATTGGACTAGCGGTTCCTACGAGCAGTACTTC
clone_size: -; j_call: TRBJ2-7; d_call: TRBD1; v_call: TRBV27; cdr3_aa: CASSAATGGAYEQYF; cdr3_nt: TGTGCCAGCAGCGCAGCGACAGGGGGAGCCTACGAGCAGTACTTC
clone_size: -; j_call: TRBJ2-1; d_call: -; v_call: TRBV6-7; cdr3_aa: CASSYVTHNEQFF; cdr3_nt: TGTGCCAGCAGTTACGTCACCCACAATGAGCAGTTCTTC
clone_size: few; j_call: TRBJ1-6; d_call: -; v_call: TRBV20-1; cdr3_aa: CSARVGGSPLHF; cdr3_nt: TGCAGTGCTAGAGTGGGGGGGTCACCCCTCCACTTT
clone_size: many; j_call: TRBJ2-3; d_call: TRBD2; v_call: TRBV5-1; cdr3_aa: CASSAGTSLSTDTQYF; cdr3_nt: TGCGCCAGCAGCGCCGGGACTAGCCTTAGCACAGATACGCAGTATTTT
clone_size: -; j_call: TRBJ1-2; d_call: TRBD1; v_call: TRBV5-3; cdr3_aa: CASSLRTGTNYGYTF; cdr3_nt: TGTGCCAGCAGCCTACGGACAGGGACAAACTATGGCTACACCTTC